The 22 T cell receptor beta chains listed next were all sequenced from one sample in a study of CD8 T cells in ankylosing spondylitis. TCRdb re-called the 5' RACE reads through MiXCR, storing one row per CDR3 protein. The data contain approximately 24,000 distinct CDR3 sequences, over 2% of them seen just once; the ten biggest clones take up about 7.8%. The material sequenced was blood, either unsorted or a sorted T cell fraction (not recorded which). These receptors originate from a female donor with ankylosing spondylitis or in good health (not recorded which).

This clonotype was observed at least ten times. The rearrangement links TRBV9 to TRBJ2-1; D gene ambiguous. The V end was cut by 0 bases, the J end by 1 base, with 8 bases between. Germline V lookup: CDR1 SGDLS, CDR2 YYNGEE. This CDR3 comprises 15 residues. The CDR3 reads CASSVEGGSYNEQFF. CDR3 coding DNA: TGTGCCAGCAGCGTAGAGGGCGGATCCTACAATGAGCAGTTCTTC.

This clonotype has a count of ten or more. The CDR3 nucleotides are TGTGCCAGCAGCGCTGCGGGAGGTGAGACCCAGTACTTC. This encodes CASSAAGGETQYF. The rearrangement links TRBV9 to TRBJ2-5, with 8 bases lining up with TRBD2. CDR1 is SGDLS, CDR2 YYNGEE, per germline. J lost 5 bases, V lost 3 bases, and 3 bases had no gene match. This CDR3 contains 13 residues.

This clonotype was seen at least ten times. This chain links TRBV9 with TRBJ1-4, with D hard to call. This CDR3 region has 15 residues. Trimming pared 0 bases from V and 6 bases from J, leaving 12 bases between. CDR1 is SGDLS and CDR2 is YYNGEE in the germline V gene. The CDR3 is CASSVGSGRDEKLFF. CDR3 sequence (DNA): TGTGCCAGCAGCGTAGGGTCAGGACGGGATGAAAAACTGTTTTTT.

The genes are TRBV9 and TRBJ1-4, with D perhaps matching TRBD1 (6 bases). Trimming took 2 bases from V and 0 from J, leaving 11 bases between them. Germline loops: CDR1 SGDLS, CDR2 YYNGEE. CDR3 length equals 16 residues. CDR3 loop: CASSVGQIATNEKLFF. CDR3 coding DNA: TGTGCCAGCAGCGTCGGACAGATTGCAACTAATGAAAAACTGTTTTTT.

This clonotype has a count of ten or more. This sequence joins TRBV9 and TRBJ2-3; D may be TRBD2 (6 bases). CDR1 is SGDLS, CDR2 YYNGEE, per germline. The CDR3 sequence is 14 residues long. V was trimmed by 3 bases and J by 2 bases, leaving 10 bases between them. The CDR3 bases are TGTGCCAGCAGCGCGGGACTTAACACAGATACGCAGTATTTT. Residues: CASSAGLNTDTQYF.

This clonotype was found many times. The chain carries TRBV9 and TRBJ2-3; D assignment may be TRBD1 or TRBD2 (5 bases each). CDR3 length: 15 residues. Trimming shortened V by 0 bases and J by 3 bases, and 11 bases separated the two germline ends. CDR1 and CDR2 from the germline V gene are SGDLS and YYNGEE. The CDR3 here is CASSVGGSFTDTQYF. CDR3 sequence (DNA): TGTGCCAGCAGCGTAGGGGGGAGTTTTACAGATACGCAGTATTTT. Full variable domain (outside the CDR3, taken from reference TRBV9 and TRBJ2-3): DSGVTQTPKHLITATGQRVTLRCSPRSGDLSVYWYQQSLDQGLQFLIQYYNGEERAKGNILERFSAQQFPDLHSELNLSSLELGDSALYFCASSVGGSFTDTQYFGPGTRLTVL.

This clonotype is termed medium-sized. The J gene is TRBJ2-3, the V gene TRBV9, with D tentatively TRBD2 (5 bases). Trimming took off 0 bases at V and 0 bases at J, with 26 bases between the two ends. CDR1 and CDR2 (germline): SGDLS, YYNGEE. The CDR3 has 21 amino acids. The CDR3 sequence is CASSVVPSGEGQSSSTDTQYF. The CDR3 DNA reads as TGTGCCAGCAGCGTAGTCCCAAGCGGAGAGGGTCAGTCCTCTAGCACAGATACGCAGTATTTT.

This clonotype was seen a few times. This chain links TRBV9 with TRBJ2-1; D remains unclear. Trimming pared 0 bases from V and 0 bases from J, leaving 7 bases between. Germline values: CDR1 SGDLS, CDR2 YYNGEE. This CDR3 region has 15 residues. CDR3: CASSVVPDSYNEQFF. The CDR3 nucleotides are TGTGCCAGCAGCGTAGTCCCCGACTCCTACAATGAGCAGTTCTTC.

The table lists this clonotype with many counts. The V and J genes are TRBV9 and TRBJ2-3; no firm D call. The V gene lost 1 base and the J gene lost 6 bases, with 12 bases spanning the gap. This CDR3 has 14 amino acids. In germline, CDR1 is SGDLS, CDR2 YYNGEE. The CDR3: CASSVRAMTDTQYF. CDR3 nucleotide sequence: TGTGCCAGCAGCGTACGGGCGATGACGGATACGCAGTATTTT.

This clonotype was observed a few times. The chain joins TRBV9 to TRBJ2-6, with D possibly TRBD1 on 5 matching bases. V was shortened by 0 bases and J by 2 bases, with 6 bases between the two germline ends. The V gene's germline CDR1 is SGDLS and CDR2 YYNGEE. The CDR3 is 15 amino acids. The CDR3 region is CASSVEGPGANVLTF. In DNA form, the CDR3 reads TGTGCCAGCAGCGTAGAGGGGCCTGGGGCCAACGTCCTGACTTTC.

This clonotype was recorded at least ten times. The V gene is TRBV9, the J gene TRBJ2-5, with TRBD1 matching over 9 bases. The length of the CDR3 is 15 residues. Germline V lookup: CDR1 SGDLS, CDR2 YYNGEE. Trimming took 2 bases from V and 3 from J; bases not matched to a gene: 5. This CDR3 is CASSVSGTGKETQYF. The CDR3 nucleotides are TGTGCCAGCAGCGTGTCCGGGACAGGGAAAGAGACCCAGTACTTC.

This clonotype was detected ten times or more. The DNA for the CDR3 is TGTGCCAGCAGCGTCGGCGGGAATGCCTACAATGAGCAGTTCTTC. Amino acid sequence: CASSVGGNAYNEQFF. The V call is TRBV9, the J call TRBJ2-1; D is possibly TRBD2 (6 bases). The V and J ends lost 2 bases and 2 bases respectively, with 11 bases between them. CDR3 length: 15 amino acids. Per germline, CDR1 SGDLS and CDR2 YYNGEE.

This clonotype was observed many times. The chain recombines TRBV9 with TRBJ2-3; 8 positions match TRBD2. The germline CDR1 and CDR2 sequences are SGDLS and YYNGEE. The CDR3 has 15 amino acids. Trimming at V came to 0 bases and at J to 3 bases, leaving 3 bases not matched to a gene. The CDR3 DNA reads TGTGCCAGCAGCGTAGTACTAGCGGATACAGATACGCAGTATTTT. Its protein product is CASSVVLADTDTQYF.

This clonotype has ten or more counts. The chain combines TRBV9 with TRBJ2-7, with TRBD1 identical over 7 bases. The germline CDR1 and CDR2 sequences are SGDLS and YYNGEE. V lost 0 bases, J lost 6 bases, and 9 bases stayed unmatched. The CDR3 totals 15 residues. The CDR3 nucleotides read TGTGCCAGCAGCGTAGGGACACAGGGGTTATCCGAGCAGTACTTC. This gives the protein CASSVGTQGLSEQYF.

This clonotype has ten or more counts. The chain has TRBV9 and TRBJ2-7; 7 bases line up with TRBD2. The trim removed 4 bases at V and 1 base at J, leaving 2 bases unmatched. This CDR3 has 13 amino acids. Looked up from germline, CDR1 is SGDLS and CDR2 is YYNGEE. The CDR3 DNA is TGTGCCAGCAGCTCCGGGGGGTCCTACGAGCAGTACTTC. Amino acids: CASSSGGSYEQYF.

This clonotype is large in the sample. This chain uses TRBV9 with TRBJ2-5, with D uncertain. Between the trimmed V and J ends, which lost 2 bases and 1 base, there was a span of 9 bases. The CDR3 runs 14 residues. Germline V gene sequence: CDR1 SGDLS, CDR2 YYNGEE. The CDR3 protein is CASSVHDSQETQYF. The CDR3 DNA reads TGTGCCAGCAGCGTTCATGACTCCCAAGAGACCCAGTACTTC.

This clonotype rates as medium-sized. This sequence joins TRBV9 and TRBJ2-3, with D unresolved. V shed 4 bases and J shed 3 bases, with 6 bases lying between them. Germline V lookup: CDR1 SGDLS, CDR2 YYNGEE. The CDR3 is 12 amino acids. CDR3 in amino acids: CASSPITDTQYF. In DNA, the CDR3 is TGTGCCAGCAGCCCAATAACAGATACGCAGTATTTT. The variable domain in full, completed from reference TRBV9 and TRBJ2-3, reads DSGVTQTPKHLITATGQRVTLRCSPRSGDLSVYWYQQSLDQGLQFLIQYYNGEERAKGNILERFSAQQFPDLHSELNLSSLELGDSALYFCASSPITDTQYFGPGTRLTVL.

This clonotype was seen repeatedly, ten times or more. This chain uses TRBV9 with TRBJ2-3; 8 nucleotides agree with TRBD2. The CDR3 contains 14 residues. Germline assignment: CDR1 SGDLS and CDR2 YYNGEE. Germline trimming cut 1 base from V and 5 bases from J; bases unmatched to any gene: 3. Here the CDR3 reads CASSVLSGVDTQYF. The CDR3, as DNA: TGTGCCAGCAGCGTACTTAGCGGGGTAGATACGCAGTATTTT.

This clonotype has a count of ten or more. The V call is TRBV9, the J call TRBJ2-3; tentative D call: TRBD1 (5 bases). Trimming removed 4 bases from V and 1 base from J, with 13 bases in between. CDR3 length equals 15 residues. Germline loops: CDR1 SGDLS, CDR2 YYNGEE. The chain's CDR3 is CASSISGIRTDTQYF. The CDR3, as DNA: TGTGCCAGCAGCATCTCAGGGATCCGCACAGATACGCAGTATTTT.

This clonotype has at least ten counts. The V gene is TRBV9, the J gene TRBJ1-2, with 9 bases matching TRBD1. In germline, CDR1 is SGDLS, CDR2 YYNGEE. The CDR3 covers 15 residues. Trimming cost V 4 bases and J 2 bases; bases outside gene matches: 6. CDR3 sequence reads: CASSSPTGGNYGYTF. In DNA, the CDR3 is TGTGCCAGCAGCAGCCCGACAGGGGGGAACTATGGCTACACCTTC.

This clonotype came up many times. The chain is built from TRBV9 and TRBJ2-1; 7 nucleotides agree with TRBD1. With 3 bases clipped from V and 0 bases from J, the junction kept 3 bases outside the gene matches. There are 15 residues in the CDR3. Germline V gene lookup returns CDR1 SGDLS and CDR2 YYNGEE. The CDR3 is CASSGTGVSYNEQFF. For the CDR3, the DNA is TGTGCCAGCAGCGGAACAGGGGTCTCCTACAATGAGCAGTTCTTC.

This clonotype showed up many times. The rearrangement joins TRBV9 to TRBJ2-3; 8 positions match TRBD2. The germline gives CDR1 SGDLS, CDR2 YYNGEE. The junction had 4 bases not matched to a gene; V was cut back by 1 base and J by 3 bases. The CDR3 totals 15 residues. CDR3 amino acids: CASSVTAGVTDTQYF. CDR3 nucleotide sequence: TGTGCCAGCAGCGTAACAGCGGGGGTTACAGATACGCAGTATTTT.